Listed below are T cell receptor beta chains from one sample, sequenced in a study of OX40 agonist ivuxolimab in advanced cancers. Data came from immunoSEQ multiplex PCR; TCRdb stores just in-frame clones and leaves some out. The data show about 68,000 clones, approximately 87% seen once. The input for sequencing was CD4+ or CD8+ T cells sorted from blood, taken in a trial of the OX40 agonist ivuxolimab. The receptors come from an adult with an advanced solid tumor such as melanoma, head and neck, liver or kidney cancer. The CDR3 runs from the conserved cysteine through the conserved F or W.

v_gene: TRBV11-2
j_gene: TRBJ1-1
CDR3aa: CASSHPQGRVEAFF

v_gene: TRBV7-9
j_gene: TRBJ1-1
CDR3aa: CASSFRDRGPEAFF

v_gene: TRBV7-9
j_gene: TRBJ2-1
CDR3aa: CASSENLGTGVEQFF

v_gene: TRBV19
j_gene: TRBJ1-1
CDR3aa: CASSILVNTEAFF

v_gene: TRBV10-3
j_gene: TRBJ1-5
CDR3aa: CAISDPLQGNQPQHF

v_gene: TRBV7-9
j_gene: TRBJ2-7
CDR3aa: CASSPRDRGYEQYF

v_gene: TRBV29-1
j_gene: TRBJ1-4
CDR3aa: CSVTDRQKLFF

v_gene: TRBV11-3
j_gene: TRBJ2-7
CDR3aa: CASSSDTGEQYF

v_gene: TRBV4-3
j_gene: TRBJ1-5
CDR3aa: CASSQDWRERVPQHF

v_gene: TRBV27
j_gene: TRBJ1-1
CDR3aa: CASSSWTGQNTEAFF

v_gene: TRBV6-5
j_gene: TRBJ1-1
CDR3aa: CASSSQPNTEAFF